The 24 T cell receptor beta chains below come from one sample, sequenced in a study of identical twins. TCRdb reprocessed the 5' RACE reads via MiXCR and lists one record per CDR3 protein. The data contain approximately 890,000 distinct CDR3 sequences, around an eighth of them singletons. Separately, the same data were catalogued under a study of yellow fever vaccine responses in identical twins.

The sequenced material came from PBMCs. These receptors originate from a woman younger than 35 in good health.

The chain is built from TRBV29-1 and TRBJ1-1, with 7 bases matching TRBD1. CDR1 is SQVTM and CDR2 is ANQGSEA in the germline V gene. The CDR3 sequence is 14 residues long. V was pared by 4 bases and J by 3 bases, with 8 bases of the junction left unmatched. CDR3 sequence (DNA): TGCAGCGTTGCCGGGGGGCAGGGGGACACTGAAGCTTTCTTT. Encoded protein: CSVAGGQGDTEAFF.

This clonotype appeared a few times. V gene TRBV12-3 or TRBV12-4 combines with J gene TRBJ2-5; D gene unclear. Between the trimmed V and J ends, which lost 2 bases and 2 bases, there was a span of 9 bases. The CDR3 is 14 amino acids. CDR3 amino acids: CASSLSAGQETQYF. CDR3 DNA sequence: TGTGCCAGCAGTTTATCGGCAGGTCAAGAGACCCAGTACTTC.

This clonotype was seen ten or more times. The chain recombines TRBV7-9 with TRBJ2-1; D possibly corresponds to TRBD2 (6 bases). This CDR3 region has 16 residues. V was shortened by 4 bases and J by 4 bases, with 17 bases between the two germline ends. Germline CDR1 reads SEHNR; CDR2 reads FQNEAQ (reference sequence). The DNA of the CDR3 is TGTGCCAGCAGCTCCCCCCGGGGAGGAGTTTACAATGAGCAGTTCTTC. Residues: CASSSPRGGVYNEQFF.

CDR3: CASSISTGGNQPQHF. The CDR3 region has the DNA TGTGCCAGCAGCATATCGACAGGGGGCAATCAGCCCCAGCATTTT. This chain links TRBV7-8 with TRBJ1-5; 8 nucleotides match TRBD1. The CDR3 contains 15 residues. Germline CDR1 and CDR2: SGHVS and FQNEAQ. V dropped 5 bases and J dropped 2; count of bases not matched to a gene: 5.

The chain is built from TRBV12-3 or TRBV12-4 and TRBJ2-1, with D possibly matching TRBD2 (7 bases). Trimming removed 3 bases from V and 10 bases from J, with 13 bases in between. The CDR3 runs to 13 residues. The CDR3 is CASSLAGDREQFF. The CDR3 region has the DNA TGTGCCAGCAGTTTGGCGGGAGACAGGGAGCAGTTCTTC.

The sample holds many counts of this clonotype. V is TRBV5-1 and J is TRBJ1-1; D gene uncertain. The germline V gene has CDR1 SGHRS and CDR2 YFSETQ. The CDR3 extends over 15 amino acids. V lost 5 bases to trimming and J lost 3 bases, with 17 bases between them. CDR3 coding DNA: TGCGCCAGCAGTATGTGGCCGGGGATGGACACTGAAGCTTTCTTT. This sequence encodes CASSMWPGMDTEAFF.

There are many counts of this clonotype. The genes are TRBV12-3 or TRBV12-4 and TRBJ2-4, with D perhaps TRBD1 (5 bases). The V end was cut by 2 bases, the J end by 0 bases, with 11 bases between. The CDR3 contains 16 residues. CDR3 in DNA: TGTGCCAGCAGTTTACGTGGGGCCCTAGCCAAAAACATTCAGTACTTC. Protein: CASSLRGALAKNIQYF.

The genes are TRBV18 and TRBJ2-1, with D uncertain. CDR3 length equals 16 residues. The germline gives CDR1 KGHSH, CDR2 LQKENI. V was pared by 0 bases and J by 0 bases, with 9 bases between. Here the CDR3 DNA reads TGTGCCAGCTCACCACCGGCTGGGCTCTCCTACAATGAGCAGTTCTTC. Residues: CASSPPAGLSYNEQFF.

V and J are TRBV29-1 and TRBJ2-7; D perhaps matches TRBD1 (5 bases). The CDR3 is made up of 13 amino acids. Trimming cost V 6 bases and J 0 bases, with 12 bases left between them. Germline CDR1 is SQVTM and CDR2 is ANQGSEA. CDR3 in DNA: TGCAGCGTCAGACAGACAAGCTCCTACGAGCAGTACTTC. Protein: CSVRQTSSYEQYF.

In its sample, this clonotype was seen many times. At one boundary the junction diverges from the germline segment, which might be a read error. The gene calls are TRBV5-1 and TRBJ1-2; D unresolved. The CDR3 is 13 amino acids. The germline gives CDR1 SGHRS, CDR2 YFSETQ. Here the CDR3 DNA reads TGCGCCAGCAGCTTGGAAACGGGCGGCCCTTATTCCTTC. Its translation is CASSLETGGPYSF. The complete variable domain, with remaining parts taken from reference TRBV5-1 and TRBJ1-2, reads KAGVTQTPRYLIKTRGQQVTLSCSPISGHRSVSWYQQTPGQGLQFLFEYFSETQRNKGNFPGRFSGRQFSNSRSEMNVSTLELGDSALYLCASSLETGGPYSFGSGTRLTVV.

The chain recombines TRBV6-9 with TRBJ2-5; D not certain. CDR3 size: 14 residues. V was shortened by 10 bases and J by 10 bases, with 25 bases between the two germline ends. The germline CDR1 and CDR2 sequences are MNHGY and SVAAGI. The CDR3 is CAILHGYVRMDQYF. The CDR3 coding sequence is TGTGCCATCCTCCACGGGTACGTCCGCATGGACCAGTACTTC.

The V call is TRBV24-1, the J call TRBJ2-5; 7 nucleotides align to TRBD1. CDR3 length: 16 residues. J was trimmed by 4 bases and V by 2 bases; bases with no gene match: 9. The germline V gene has CDR1 KGHDR and CDR2 SFDVKD. CDR3 in amino acids: CATSDYLGDSVETQYF. CDR3 nucleotide sequence: TGTGCCACCAGTGATTATTTAGGGGACAGTGTAGAGACCCAGTACTTC.

V usage is TRBV5-6 and J usage is TRBJ2-5; 7 nucleotides align to TRBD1. Germline V gene lookup returns CDR1 SGHDT and CDR2 YYEEEE. The CDR3 sequence is 14 residues long. With V trimmed by 5 bases and J by 4 bases, 8 bases remained unmatched. CDR3 DNA sequence: TGTGCCAGCAGTCCGACCAACAGGGGAGAGACCCAGTACTTC. This codes for CASSPTNRGETQYF.

This clonotype was recorded a few times. The V gene is TRBV5-1, the J gene TRBJ2-5, with 9 bases fitting TRBD1. The CDR3 runs to 15 residues. Per the germline V gene, CDR1 is SGHRS and CDR2 is YFSETQ. The V segment lost 5 bases and the J segment 0 bases; nucleotides outside the gene matches: 5. The CDR3 spells CASRDRGRYQETQYF. The CDR3 bases are TGCGCCAGCAGGGACAGGGGAAGGTACCAAGAGACCCAGTACTTC. The full variable domain, completed using reference TRBV5-1 and TRBJ2-5, is KAGVTQTPRYLIKTRGQQVTLSCSPISGHRSVSWYQQTPGQGLQFLFEYFSETQRNKGNFPGRFSGRQFSNSRSEMNVSTLELGDSALYLCASRDRGRYQETQYFGPGTRLLVL.

This clonotype was found many times. J is TRBJ2-5 and V is TRBV10-3; a weak D match, TRBD2 (5 bases). The CDR3 has 14 amino acids. Trimming stripped 0 bases from V and 1 base from J, with 6 bases between. From germline, CDR1 is ENHRY and CDR2 SYGVKD. The CDR3 sequence is CAISESGSQETQYF. CDR3 nucleotide sequence: TGTGCCATCAGTGAGTCAGGGAGCCAAGAGACCCAGTACTTC.

This chain uses TRBV20-1 with TRBJ2-2, with D perhaps matching TRBD1 or TRBD2 (5 bases each). The CDR3 extends over 15 amino acids. Trimming removed 1 base at V and 3 bases at J, with 12 bases between. Germline lookup yields CDR1 DFQATT and CDR2 SNEGSKA (reference sequence). DNA of the CDR3: TGCAGTGCTAGAGCACTGGGGGTGTACACCGGGGAGCTGTTTTTT. Protein: CSARALGVYTGELFF.

The rearrangement links TRBV10-1 to TRBJ2-7; tentative D call: TRBD2 (6 bases). Looked up from germline, CDR1 is WNHNN and CDR2 is SYGVQD (reference sequence). V lost 6 bases to trimming and J lost 2 bases, with 17 bases between them. This CDR3 is built from 15 residues. CDR3 sequence (DNA): TGCGCCAGCAGAGGCACGGGACTCGCAACCTACGAGCAGTACGTC. Its translation: CASRGTGLATYEQYV.

V gene TRBV20-1 combines with J gene TRBJ1-2, with TRBD1 as a possible D gene (5 bases). The CDR3 covers 12 residues. Germline V gives CDR1 DFQATT, CDR2 SNEGSKA (reference sequence). Trimming took off 8 bases at V and 8 bases at J, with 18 bases between the two ends. The CDR3 nucleotides read TGCAGTACGCTAGCGAATACAGGAGGCTACACCTTC. Translated: CSTLANTGGYTF.

This clonotype has just a few counts. The chain employs TRBV20-1 and TRBJ2-7; D call uncertain. Germline V gene lookup returns CDR1 DFQATT and CDR2 SNEGSKA (reference sequence). This CDR3 contains 14 residues. CDR3 nucleotides: TGCAGTGCCAGAGACCAAATTCGAACCTACGAGCAGTACGTC. This translates into CSARDQIRTYEQYV.

This clonotype was detected only a few times. The V call is TRBV12-3 or TRBV12-4, the J call TRBJ2-7; a possible D gene is TRBD1 (5 bases). The V gene lost 3 bases and the J gene lost 12 bases, with 15 bases spanning the gap. The CDR3 extends over 12 amino acids. CDR3 in DNA: TGTGCCAGCAGTTTCCAGGGCAGGGAAGCGTACGTC. Protein product: CASSFQGREAYV.

This clonotype occurred many times. CDR3 residues: CASSGAPLYNEQFF. The CDR3 region has the DNA TGTGCCAGCAGTGGGGCGCCCCTCTACAATGAGCAGTTCTTC. The chain joins TRBV25-1 to TRBJ2-1; the D is unclear. The CDR3 sequence is 14 residues long. Germline V gene sequence: CDR1 MGHDK, CDR2 SYGVNS. V was trimmed by 4 bases and J by 3 bases, leaving 10 bases between them.

This clonotype was seen a handful of times. The V and J genes are TRBV6-6 and TRBJ2-1, with 9 bases aligning to TRBD1. V gave up 7 bases and J gave up 7 bases; unmatched junction bases: 5. The CDR3 spans 13 residues. Germline V gene data show CDR1 as MNHNY and CDR2 as SVGAGI (reference sequence). The CDR3 region is CASIGTGRNEQFF. As DNA, the CDR3 is TGTGCCAGCATTGGGACAGGGAGAAATGAGCAGTTCTTC.

The genes are TRBV12-3 or TRBV12-4 and TRBJ1-1, with 7 nucleotides matching TRBD1. The CDR3 totals 17 residues. The V segment lost 1 base and the J segment 0 bases; nucleotides outside the gene matches: 8. CDR3 coding DNA: TGTGCCAGCAGTTTAGTGGCAGGGGGAAGGGTGAACACTGAAGCTTTCTTT. Translated, it gives CASSLVAGGRVNTEAFF.

The rearrangement links TRBV12-3 or TRBV12-4 to TRBJ2-3, with 11 bases matching TRBD2. The CDR3 totals 16 residues. V dropped 7 bases and J dropped 2; count of bases not matched to a gene: 8. The CDR3 protein is CASNDLAGGVTDTQYF. For the CDR3, the DNA is TGTGCCAGCAATGATCTAGCGGGAGGAGTCACAGATACGCAGTATTTT.